The TCR beta chain described here comes from a study of post-analysis software for immune sequencing data. Study background: Recorded disease courses covered relapsing-remitting, secondary progressive and progressive-relapsing multiple sclerosis. Some patients had no subtype annotation.

Unique molecular identifiers tagged the TCR beta cDNA libraries. MiXCR, applied by TCRdb to the PCR reads, yields one record per CDR3 protein. Among over 150,000 distinct CDR3 sequences, under 40% were seen once, and the ten largest hold approximately 30%. This clonotype was found many times. The TCR originated in a girl aged 5 to 17 with multiple sclerosis. This specimen consisted of blood, obtained after autologous hematopoietic stem cell transplantation.

As DNA, the CDR3 is TGTGCCAGCAAAGTAGGGATTGGAACTGAAGCTTTCTTT. Translating it yields CASKVGIGTEAFF. This chain links TRBV27 with TRBJ1-1; D is unresolved. CDR3 length: 13 residues. The ends were cut back, 7 bases at V and 5 bases at J, with 14 bases in the middle. Germline values: CDR1 MNHEY, CDR2 SMNVEV (reference sequence).